The 20 T cell receptor beta chains given below trace back to one sample, sequenced in a study of T cells in Graves' hyperthyroidism and ophthalmopathy. RNA transcripts were the template for amplifying TCR beta CDR3 regions. HTBI primers drove first-round RT-PCR of the TCR CDR3. In TCRdb, the multiplex PCR reads were re-called with MiXCR into one record per CDR3 protein. The sample yields 20,000 to 30,000 distinct CDR3 sequences, around 40% seen once. Material for sequencing was blood. The source of these receptors is a woman in her twenties or thirties with Graves' hyperthyroidism.

CDR3 in amino acids: CSASGSSGTGYYEQYF. The CDR3 DNA reads TGCAGTGCTAGTGGTTCCTCCGGGACAGGGTACTACGAGCAGTACTTC. This chain uses TRBV20-1 with TRBJ2-7, with 9 bases identical to TRBD1. The CDR3 is 16 amino acids. Germline values: CDR1 DFQATT, CDR2 SNEGSKA (reference sequence). J gave up 3 bases and V 3 bases, and 12 bases lay outside the gene matches.

Worth noting for this clonotype: This is likely a read error, given that the CDR3 carries no conserved phenylalanine or tryptophan at its end. No DNA is shown, since the ends of the CDR3 on it are uncertain; the CDR3 is the one TCRdb lists. This CDR3 is CGSSFREI. The chain is built from TRBV11-2 and TRBJ1-1. Germline V gives CDR1 SGHAT, CDR2 FQNNGV. Inclusive of both ends, the CDR3 amounts to 8 amino acids.

Turning to this clonotype: At one of its ends the junction is not consistent with the germline gene, which may arise from a read error. This chain joins TRBV12-3 or TRBV12-4 and TRBJ1-6; D is undetermined. This CDR3 has 14 residues. The CDR3 sequence: CASSLWVYNSPPHF. The DNA of the CDR3 is TGTGCCAGCAGTTTATGGGTATATAATTCACCCCCCCACTTT.

This clonotype was counted many times. The J gene is TRBJ2-3, the V gene TRBV9; D not resolved. The length of the CDR3 is 14 residues. CDR1 SGDLS and CDR2 YYNGEE come from the germline V gene. Trimming cost V 4 bases and J 4 bases, with 13 bases left between them. For the CDR3, the DNA is TGTGCCAGCAGCCCCACCCCCTGGGCAGATACGCAGTATTTT. This encodes CASSPTPWADTQYF.

By sample fraction, this clonotype is medium-sized. The rearrangement uses TRBV29-1 and TRBJ2-1; possibly TRBD2 for D (6 bases). The germline V gene encodes CDR1 SQVTM and CDR2 ANQGSEA. The CDR3 totals 10 residues. V dropped 5 bases and J dropped 12 bases, with 11 bases sitting between them. For the CDR3, the DNA is TGCAGCGTTCCCGGGACTTTGCAGTTCTTC. It translates to CSVPGTLQFF.

About this clonotype itself: Sequence at one end of the junction differs from germline and may be a read error. The J gene is TRBJ1-1, the V gene TRBV7-9; D gene unclear. CDR3 size: 12 residues. Germline CDR1 is SEHNR and CDR2 is FQNEAQ (reference sequence). CDR3 DNA sequence: TGTGCCAGCAGCCCTGAGGGCACTGAAACTTTCTTT. The encoded protein is CASSPEGTETFF.

This clonotype has at least ten counts. A much bigger clone sits one base away, suggesting this may be a read error. The CDR3 is CASSDRRENEKLFF. In DNA form, the CDR3 reads TGTGCCAGCAGTGACCGCAGGGAAAATGAAAAACTGTTTTTT. V gene TRBV2 combines with J gene TRBJ1-4, with a possible D match to TRBD1 (5 bases). The germline gives CDR1 SNHLY, CDR2 FYNNEI. Trimming removed 3 bases at V and 5 bases at J, with 10 bases between. The CDR3 runs to 14 residues.

This clonotype was recorded many times. This chain joins TRBV4-1 and TRBJ2-3; TRBD2 agrees at 7 bases. In germline, CDR1 is MGHRA, CDR2 YSYEKL. The J segment lost 6 bases and the V segment lost 1 base, leaving 7 bases of the junction unmatched. CDR3 length equals 15 residues. CDR3 loop: CASSQVSSGGDTQYF. The DNA for the CDR3 is TGCGCCAGCAGCCAAGTCTCTAGCGGTGGGGATACGCAGTATTTT.

The chain links TRBV20-1 to TRBJ1-6; 7 nucleotides align to TRBD1. Germline V lookup: CDR1 DFQATT, CDR2 SNEGSKA (reference sequence). This CDR3 comprises 18 residues. The junction had 10 bases not matched to a gene; V was cut back by 2 bases and J by 0 bases. CDR3 amino acids: CSARRILTGSSYNSPLHF. The CDR3 DNA is TGCAGTGCTAGAAGAATTTTGACAGGGTCCTCCTATAATTCACCCCTCCACTTT.

This chain uses TRBV29-1 with TRBJ1-1; D is unresolved. Trimming removed 7 bases at V and 2 bases at J, with 8 bases between. Germline loops: CDR1 SQVTM, CDR2 ANQGSEA. This CDR3 has 11 residues. The CDR3 spells CSGQDNTEAFF. Here the CDR3 DNA reads TGCAGCGGTCAAGATAACACTGAAGCTTTCTTT. The full variable domain, rest sourced from reference TRBV29-1 and TRBJ1-1, is SAVISQKPSRDICQRGTSLTIQCQVDSQVTMMFWYRQQPGQSLTLIATANQGSEATYESGFVIDKFPISRPNLTFSTLTVSNMSPEDSSIYLCSGQDNTEAFFGQGTRLTVV.

This clonotype was observed a single time. V is TRBV7-3 and J is TRBJ2-6; weak D call: TRBD1 (6 bases). Trimming cost V 2 bases and J 2 bases, with 7 bases left between them. CDR3 length equals 15 residues. Germline V gene sequence: CDR1 SGHTA, CDR2 FQGTGA. CDR3 nucleotides: TGTGCCAGCAGCTTAGGACAGCCTGGGGCCAACGTCCTGACTTTC. Translated, it gives CASSLGQPGANVLTF.

The chain joins TRBV7-2 to TRBJ2-3, with no clear D. Germline values: CDR1 SGHTA, CDR2 FQGNSA. This CDR3 contains 15 residues. The V end lost 4 bases, the J end lost 2 bases, and 13 bases lay between the germline ends. Written as DNA, the CDR3 is TGTGCCAGCAGCTCAAGACAATCCAACACAGATACGCAGTATTTT. Encoded protein: CASSSRQSNTDTQYF. The variable domain in full, completed from reference TRBV7-2 and TRBJ2-3, reads GAGVSQSPSNKVTEKGKDVELRCDPISGHTALYWYRQSLGQGLEFLIYFQGNSAPDKSGLPSDRFSAERTGGSVSTLTIQRTQQEDSAVYLCASSSRQSNTDTQYFGPGTRLTVL.

The chain recombines TRBV7-9 with TRBJ2-7; TRBD2 might be the D (6 bases). Trimming stripped 5 bases from V and 3 bases from J, with 14 bases between. This CDR3 has 14 amino acids. From germline, CDR1 is SEHNR and CDR2 FQNEAQ (reference sequence). The CDR3 loop reads CASSPVGGGYEQYF. CDR3 coding DNA: TGTGCCAGCAGCCCGGTGGGGGGAGGCTACGAGCAGTACTTC.

The chain is built from TRBV10-2 and TRBJ1-5; the D is unclear. Germline CDR1 WSHSY, CDR2 SAAADI. This CDR3 spans 13 amino acids. V shed 3 bases and J shed 5 bases, with 8 bases lying between them. The CDR3 bases are TGCGCCAGCAGTGAAGCCTGGTATCAGCCCCAGCATTTT. This codes for CASSEAWYQPQHF.

This clonotype was detected many times. This sequence joins TRBV20-1 and TRBJ1-3, with D uncertain. From germline, CDR1 is DFQATT and CDR2 SNEGSKA (reference sequence). The CDR3 has 15 residues. V dropped 0 bases and J dropped 4 bases, with 13 bases sitting between them. The CDR3 sequence: CSARDAGKSGNTIYF. The CDR3 DNA reads TGCAGTGCTAGAGATGCAGGAAAGTCGGGAAACACCATATATTTT.

This clonotype has at least ten counts. The chain links TRBV27 to TRBJ2-7; TRBD1 aligns across 10 bases. V lost 3 bases and J lost 4; bases outside the gene matches: 3. Germline lookup yields CDR1 MNHEY and CDR2 SMNVEV (reference sequence). The CDR3 is made up of 14 amino acids. CDR3 in DNA: TGTGCCAGCAGTTTTGACAGGGGGCCATACGAGCAGTACTTC. This codes for CASSFDRGPYEQYF.

This clonotype was counted only a few times. Possible read error: a much larger clone is one base away. The chain has TRBV28 and TRBJ1-1; D not certain. Per germline, CDR1 MDHEN and CDR2 SYDVKM. CDR3 size: 11 residues. Here the CDR3 reads CASSLNTEAVF. CDR3 sequence (DNA): TGTGCCAGCAGTTTGAACACTGAAGCTGTCTTT.

By proportion, this clonotype is medium-sized. The rearrangement uses TRBV25-1 and TRBJ1-4, with D possibly TRBD1 on 6 matching bases. Germline values: CDR1 MGHDK, CDR2 SYGVNS. Trimming removed 1 base from V and 7 bases from J, with 16 bases in between. The CDR3 sequence is 16 residues long. DNA of the CDR3: TGTGCCAGCAGTGAATCCCCGGGGGGCCGGCTTGAAAAACTGTTTTTT. This sequence encodes CASSESPGGRLEKLFF.

The V and J genes are TRBV24-1 and TRBJ2-1, with D unresolved. From germline, CDR1 is KGHDR and CDR2 SFDVKD. CDR3 length equals 16 residues. CDR3 in amino acids: CVTQSDWENSYNEQFF. The CDR3 DNA is TGTGTCACTCAAAGCGATTGGGAAAACTCCTACAATGAGCAGTTCTTC.

In this sample, this clonotype is medium-sized. The chain uses TRBV9 and TRBJ1-3, with 7 bases lining up with TRBD1. V was clipped by 3 bases and J by 4 bases; unmatched bases: 4. The CDR3 runs 14 residues. Germline CDR1 and CDR2: SGDLS and YYNGEE. The CDR3 is CASSAGQVGNTIYF. CDR3 bases: TGTGCCAGCAGCGCAGGACAGGTCGGAAACACCATATATTTT.